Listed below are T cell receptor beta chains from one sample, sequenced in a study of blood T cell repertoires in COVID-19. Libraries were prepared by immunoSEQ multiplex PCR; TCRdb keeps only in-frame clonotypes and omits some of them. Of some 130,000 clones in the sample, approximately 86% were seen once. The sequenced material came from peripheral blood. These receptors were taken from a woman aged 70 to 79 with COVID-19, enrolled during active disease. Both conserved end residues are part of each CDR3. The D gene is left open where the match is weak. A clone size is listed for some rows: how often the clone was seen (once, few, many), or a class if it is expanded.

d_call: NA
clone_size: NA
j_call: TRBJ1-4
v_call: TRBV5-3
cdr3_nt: TGTGCCAGAAGGTTACGGGTTAATGAAAAACTGTTTTTT
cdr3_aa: CARRLRVNEKLFF

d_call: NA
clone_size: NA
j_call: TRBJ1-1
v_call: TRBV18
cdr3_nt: TGTGCCAGCTCACCCCAGACACAACCCACTGAAGCTTTCTTT
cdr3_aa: CASSPQTQPTEAFF

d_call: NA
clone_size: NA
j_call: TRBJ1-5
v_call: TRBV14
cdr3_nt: TGTGCCAGCAGCCGCACGGGTGGAGTCAATCAGCCCCAGCATTTT
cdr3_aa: CASSRTGGVNQPQHF

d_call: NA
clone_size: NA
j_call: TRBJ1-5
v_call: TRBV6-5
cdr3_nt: TGTGCCAGCAGCCCCGCCAGGGTTGGCAATCAGCCCCAGCATTTT
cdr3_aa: CASSPARVGNQPQHF

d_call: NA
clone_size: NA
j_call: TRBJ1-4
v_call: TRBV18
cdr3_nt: TGTGCCAGCTCGCTTCAGTCGGACAGTAATGAAAAACTGTTTTTT
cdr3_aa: CASSLQSDSNEKLFF

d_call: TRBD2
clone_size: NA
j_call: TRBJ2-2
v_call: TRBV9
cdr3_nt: TGTGCCAGCAGCGTGGGTAATGGACTAGGCCCCACCGGGGAGCTGTTTTTT
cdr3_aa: CASSVGNGLGPTGELFF

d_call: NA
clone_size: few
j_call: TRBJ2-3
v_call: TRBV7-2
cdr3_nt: TGTGCCAGCAGCTTAGCCTTTAGTCCTAATACGCAGTATTTT
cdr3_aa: CASSLAFSPNTQYF

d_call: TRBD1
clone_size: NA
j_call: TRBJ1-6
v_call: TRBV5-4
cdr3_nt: TGTGCCAGCAGCCGAGCCGGGACAGGGAAGTTCGCACCCCTCCACTTT
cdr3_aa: CASSRAGTGKFAPLHF

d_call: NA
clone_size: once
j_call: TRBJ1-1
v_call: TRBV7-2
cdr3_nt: TGTGCCAGCAGCTTAGTGTCGGGGAACACTGAAGCTTTCTTT
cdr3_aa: CASSLVSGNTEAFF

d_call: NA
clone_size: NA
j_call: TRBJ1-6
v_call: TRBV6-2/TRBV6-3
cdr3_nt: TGTGCCAGCAGCTCTAAGGAGGGCCAAATCTATAATTCACCCCTCCACTTT
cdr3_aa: CASSSKEGQIYNSPLHF

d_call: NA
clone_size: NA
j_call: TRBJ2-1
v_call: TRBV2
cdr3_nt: TGTGCCAGCAGTGACGCGGGACAGTCCGTATGGAATGAGCAGTTCTTC
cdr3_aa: CASSDAGQSVWNEQFF

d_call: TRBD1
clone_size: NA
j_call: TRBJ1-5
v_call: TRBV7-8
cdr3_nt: TGTGCCAGCAGCCCGGGACAGGCGAATACCTATAGCAATCAGCCCCAGCATTTT
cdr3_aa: CASSPGQANTYSNQPQHF

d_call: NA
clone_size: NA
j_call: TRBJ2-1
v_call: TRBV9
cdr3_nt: TGTGCCAGCAGCGACCTGGGACTCAATGAGCAGTTCTTC
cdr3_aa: CASSDLGLNEQFF

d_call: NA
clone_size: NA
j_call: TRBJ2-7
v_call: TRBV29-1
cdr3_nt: TGCAGCGCCGTGTACGGGACTGGGGGGTACGAGCAGTACTTC
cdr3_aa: CSAVYGTGGYEQYF

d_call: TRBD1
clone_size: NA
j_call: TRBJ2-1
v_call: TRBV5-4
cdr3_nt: TGTGCCAGCACCATGAGGGACAGGGGGATTCGATCCTACAATGAGCAGTTCTTC
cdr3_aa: CASTMRDRGIRSYNEQFF

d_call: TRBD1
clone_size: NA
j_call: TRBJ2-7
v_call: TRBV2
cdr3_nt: TGTGCCAGCAGTGGACAGGGCGGGTCCTACGAGCAGTACTTC
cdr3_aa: CASSGQGGSYEQYF

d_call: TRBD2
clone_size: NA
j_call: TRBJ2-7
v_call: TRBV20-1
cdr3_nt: TGCAGTGCCAGAGCGGGGAGCGGGGGGTACTTC
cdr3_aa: CSARAGSGGYF

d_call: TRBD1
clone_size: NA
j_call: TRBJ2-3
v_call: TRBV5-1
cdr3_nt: TGCGCCAGCAGTTTTGGGGGACAGGGGGCAATGGATACGCAGTATTTT
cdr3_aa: CASSFGGQGAMDTQYF

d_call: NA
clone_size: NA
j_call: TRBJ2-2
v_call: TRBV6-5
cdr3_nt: TGTGCCAGCACGGAACAAGGGGGGGCAACCGGGGAGCTGTTTTTT
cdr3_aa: CASTEQGGATGELFF

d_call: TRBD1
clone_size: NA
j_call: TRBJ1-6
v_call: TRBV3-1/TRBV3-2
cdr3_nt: TGTGCCAGCAGCCACACGACAGGGAGGAATTCACCCCTCCACTTT
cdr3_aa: CASSHTTGRNSPLHF

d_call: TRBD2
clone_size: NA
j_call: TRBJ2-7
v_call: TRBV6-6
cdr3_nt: TGTGCCAGCAGTTACTCTGTCAGCGGGGGGAGCTACGAGCAGTACTTC
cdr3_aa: CASSYSVSGGSYEQYF

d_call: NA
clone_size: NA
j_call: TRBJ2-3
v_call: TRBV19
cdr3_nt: TGTGCCAGTAGTATAGGACCACAGGGGAGGAGCACAGATACGCAGTATTTT
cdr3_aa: CASSIGPQGRSTDTQYF

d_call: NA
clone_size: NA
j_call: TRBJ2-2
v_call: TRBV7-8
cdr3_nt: TGTGCCAGCAGCTTAGGTCTCCTGAACACCGGGGAGCTGTTTTTT
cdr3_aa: CASSLGLLNTGELFF

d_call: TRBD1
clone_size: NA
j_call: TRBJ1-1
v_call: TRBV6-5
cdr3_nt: TGTGCCAGCAGTTCACAGGGGCACACTGAAGCTTTCTTT
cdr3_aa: CASSSQGHTEAFF

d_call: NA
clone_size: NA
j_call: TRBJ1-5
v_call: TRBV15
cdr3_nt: TGTGCCACCAGCAGAGACGCCAGTCAGTTCTATCAGCCCCAGCATTTT
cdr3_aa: CATSRDASQFYQPQHF

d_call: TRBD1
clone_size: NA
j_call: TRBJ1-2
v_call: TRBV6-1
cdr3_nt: TGTGCCAGCAGTGAAGTCTGGTCGACTCGGTCAGCGGGACAGGGGCTCAACGGCTACACCTTC
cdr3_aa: CASSEVWSTRSAGQGLNGYTF

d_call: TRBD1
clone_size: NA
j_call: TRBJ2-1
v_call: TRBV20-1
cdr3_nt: TGCAGTGCTAGTACCCTTCGGACAGGGTTATATGAGCAGTTCTTC
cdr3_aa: CSASTLRTGLYEQFF

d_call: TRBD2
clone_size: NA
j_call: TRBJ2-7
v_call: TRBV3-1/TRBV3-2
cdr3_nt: TGTGCCAGCAGCCAAGGAGCGGGATACGAGCAGTACTTC
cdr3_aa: CASSQGAGYEQYF

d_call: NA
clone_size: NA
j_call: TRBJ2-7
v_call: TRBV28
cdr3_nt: TGTGCCAGCCGGAGTAGTAGGGGCATAAAGACCTACGAGCAGTACTTC
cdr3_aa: CASRSSRGIKTYEQYF

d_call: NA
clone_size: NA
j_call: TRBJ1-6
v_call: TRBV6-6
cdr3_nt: TGTGCCAGTCGTAAAGGGGAATATAATTCACCCCTCCACTTT
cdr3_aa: CASRKGEYNSPLHF

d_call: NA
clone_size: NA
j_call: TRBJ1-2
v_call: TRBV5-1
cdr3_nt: TGCGCCAGCAGCTTGGTTCAGCCGACTGCTGATGGCTACACCTTC
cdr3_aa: CASSLVQPTADGYTF

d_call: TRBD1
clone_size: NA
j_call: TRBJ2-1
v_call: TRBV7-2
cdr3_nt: TGTGCCAGCAGCTCCCCCGGGACAGGGGTGAATGAGCAGTTCTTC
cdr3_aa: CASSSPGTGVNEQFF

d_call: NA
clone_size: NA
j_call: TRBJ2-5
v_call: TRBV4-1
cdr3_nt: TGCGCCAGCAGCCAAGTACAGTTACAAGAGACCCAGTACTTC
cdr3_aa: CASSQVQLQETQYF

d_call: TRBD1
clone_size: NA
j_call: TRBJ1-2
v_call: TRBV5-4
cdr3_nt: TGTGCCAGCAGCTTGTTCACGGGACAGGGGGCGTCGAGTGGCTACACCTTC
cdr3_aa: CASSLFTGQGASSGYTF

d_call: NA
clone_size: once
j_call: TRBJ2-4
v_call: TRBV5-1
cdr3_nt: TGCGCCAGCGGCCCCTCCGGGGCCAAAAACATTCAGTACTTC
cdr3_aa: CASGPSGAKNIQYF

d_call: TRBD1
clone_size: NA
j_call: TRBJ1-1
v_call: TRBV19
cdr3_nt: TGTGCCAGTAGTACGGGACAGCCCTTGGAAATGAACACTGAAGCTTTCTTT
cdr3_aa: CASSTGQPLEMNTEAFF

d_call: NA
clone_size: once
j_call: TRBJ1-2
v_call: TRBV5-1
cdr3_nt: TGCGCCAGCAGCCAAACCCCAGGGTTGAGTGGCTACACCTTC
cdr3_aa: CASSQTPGLSGYTF

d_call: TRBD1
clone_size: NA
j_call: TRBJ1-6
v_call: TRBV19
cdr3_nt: TGTGCCAGTAGTACGCAAGGGACAGCCTATAATTCACCCCTCCACTTT
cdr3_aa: CASSTQGTAYNSPLHF

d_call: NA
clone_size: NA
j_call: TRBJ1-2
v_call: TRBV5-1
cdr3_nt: TGCGCCAGCAGCTTTCAGGCTTCAAACTATGGCTACACCTTC
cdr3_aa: CASSFQASNYGYTF

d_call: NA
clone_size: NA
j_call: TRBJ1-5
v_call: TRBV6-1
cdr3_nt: TGTGCCAGCAGTGAAGGCAGGGCCAATCAGCCCCAGCATTTT
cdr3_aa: CASSEGRANQPQHF

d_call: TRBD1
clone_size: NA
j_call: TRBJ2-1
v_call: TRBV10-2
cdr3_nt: TGCGCCAGCGGACAGGACCGTAACAATGAGCAGTTCTTC
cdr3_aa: CASGQDRNNEQFF

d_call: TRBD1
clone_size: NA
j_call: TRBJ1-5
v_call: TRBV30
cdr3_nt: TGTGCCGGTAGAATCAAAGGGGGCCATCAGCCCCAGCATTTT
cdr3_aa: CAGRIKGGHQPQHF

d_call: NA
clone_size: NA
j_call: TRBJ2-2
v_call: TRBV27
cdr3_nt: TGTGCCAGCAGTTCCTCCTCAGGAAAACCGAACACCGGGGAGCTGTTTTTT
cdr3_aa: CASSSSSGKPNTGELFF

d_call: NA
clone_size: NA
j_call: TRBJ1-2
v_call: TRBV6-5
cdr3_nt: TGTGCCAGCAGTTCGAGTCGGGATCGGGGCTACACCTTC
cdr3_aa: CASSSSRDRGYTF

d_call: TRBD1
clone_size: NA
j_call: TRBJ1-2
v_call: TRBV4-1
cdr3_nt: TGCGCCAGCAGCCAAGCTGTCTACTCGGGACAGATCAACTGCCTCTTC
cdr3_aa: CASSQAVYSGQINCLF

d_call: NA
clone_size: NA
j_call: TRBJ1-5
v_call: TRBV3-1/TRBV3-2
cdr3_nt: TGTGCCAGCAGCCAGTCCGTCCTTAGCAATCAGCCCCAGCATTTT
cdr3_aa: CASSQSVLSNQPQHF

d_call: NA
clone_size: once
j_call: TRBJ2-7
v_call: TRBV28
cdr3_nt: TGTGCCAGCAGTTTAGGGCAGCCCGGGACCTACGAGCAGTACTTC
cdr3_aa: CASSLGQPGTYEQYF

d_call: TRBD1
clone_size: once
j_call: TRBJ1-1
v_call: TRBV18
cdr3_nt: TGTGCCAGCTCAGAACAGGGGGAACGGAACACTGAAGCTTTCTTT
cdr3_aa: CASSEQGERNTEAFF

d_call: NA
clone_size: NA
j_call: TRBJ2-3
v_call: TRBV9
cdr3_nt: TGTGCCAGCAGCGTAGAACAAACAGATACGCAGTATTTT
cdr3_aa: CASSVEQTDTQYF

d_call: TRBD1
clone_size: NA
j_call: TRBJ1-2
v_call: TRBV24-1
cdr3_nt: TGTGCCACCAGTCAGACGGGGACAGGTGACTATGGCTACACCTTC
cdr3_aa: CATSQTGTGDYGYTF

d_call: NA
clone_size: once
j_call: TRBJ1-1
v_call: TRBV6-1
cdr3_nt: TGTGCCAGCAGTGGAACCCTCGGAGGGCGGTCGAACACTGAAGCTTTCTTT
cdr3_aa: CASSGTLGGRSNTEAFF

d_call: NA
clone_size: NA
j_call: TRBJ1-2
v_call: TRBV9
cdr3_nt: TGTGCCAGCAGCCTAAAACAGGGAAGTCTTAACTATGGCTACACCTTC
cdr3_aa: CASSLKQGSLNYGYTF

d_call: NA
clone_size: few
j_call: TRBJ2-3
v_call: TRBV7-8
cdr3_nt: TGTGCCAGCAGCTTAGAGGGAGCTTGGTCAACGGCTGATACGCAGTATTTT
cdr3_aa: CASSLEGAWSTADTQYF

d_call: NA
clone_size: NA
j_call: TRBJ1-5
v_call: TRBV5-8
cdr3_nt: TGTGCCAGCAGCCCCGGGGGGCGGGACGGTAATCAGCCCCAGCATTTT
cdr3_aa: CASSPGGRDGNQPQHF

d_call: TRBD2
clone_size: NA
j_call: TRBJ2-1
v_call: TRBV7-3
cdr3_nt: TGTGCCAGCAGCCCCCTGGCTAGCGGGGGTGACAATGAGCAGTTCTTC
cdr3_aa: CASSPLASGGDNEQFF

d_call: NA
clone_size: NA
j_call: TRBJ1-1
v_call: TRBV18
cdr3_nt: TGTGCCAGCTCACCACCTCAACGACTTGAAGCTTTCTTT
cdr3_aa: CASSPPQRLEAFF

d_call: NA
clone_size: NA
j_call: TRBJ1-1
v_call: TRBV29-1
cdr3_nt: TGCAGCGTTGGGAGGATGAACACTGAAGCTTTCTTT
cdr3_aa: CSVGRMNTEAFF

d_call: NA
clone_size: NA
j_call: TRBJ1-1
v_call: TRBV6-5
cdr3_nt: TGTGCCGTGCGGGCAGGGGAGAACACTGAAGCTTTCTTT
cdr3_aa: CAVRAGENTEAFF

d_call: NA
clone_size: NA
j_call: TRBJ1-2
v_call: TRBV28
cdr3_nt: TGTGCCAGCAGCGGACAGTACTATGGCTACACCTTC
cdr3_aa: CASSGQYYGYTF

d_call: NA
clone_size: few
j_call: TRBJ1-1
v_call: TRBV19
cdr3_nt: TGTGCCAGCCGTGGGTGGGGGGACTACGAAGCTTTCTTT
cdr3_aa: CASRGWGDYEAFF